The 11 T cell receptor beta chains below were found in one sample sequenced in a study of T cell clonality in common variable immunodeficiency. Sequencing was performed with immunoSEQ multiplex PCR; in TCRdb, only in-frame clones are kept and a portion is missing. The record shows over 55,000 clones for this sample, with no singletons present. The specimen was peripheral blood mononuclear cells. These receptors all come from a person between 18 and 75 years old in good health.

In its sample, this clone was seen many times. Read data end 3 residues before the CDR3 end; the end is taken from the germline J gene. The chain is built from TRBV5-4 and TRBJ2-1, with D perhaps matching TRBD2 (6 bases). Trimming left V 3 bases short and J 4 bases short, with 14 bases between. CDR1 and CDR2 (germline): SGHNT, YYREEE (reference sequence). This CDR3 contains 15 residues. This chain's CDR3 is CASSSKKGTYNEQFF. The sequenced part of the CDR3 DNA is TGTGCCAGCAGCTCCAAAAAAGGGACTTACAATGAG.

This clone was seen at least ten times. Coverage ceases 3 residues before the CDR3 finishes, and the germline J gene fills in the end. The rearrangement joins TRBV5-1 to TRBJ2-5; tentatively, D is TRBD2 (6 bases). The CDR3 consists of 15 residues. Deletions cut 2 bases from V and 2 bases from J, with 13 bases between. In germline, CDR1 is SGHRS, CDR2 YFSETQ. The covered CDR3 bases are TGCGCCAGCAGCTTAATGGGGGGACTTCAAGAGACC. This encodes CASSLMGGLQET. The full-length CDR3 reads as CASSLMGGLQETQYF.

This clone was found many times. Sequencing ends 3 residues short of the CDR3 end; the germline J gene provides the rest. The V call is TRBV6-2 or TRBV6-3, the J call TRBJ2-2; 7 bases are shared with TRBD2. Looked up from germline, CDR1 is MNHEY and CDR2 is SVGEGT. The CDR3 sequence is 15 residues long. Trimming at V came to 7 bases and at J to 1 base, leaving 6 bases not matched to a gene. The part of the CDR3 DNA that was read is TGTGCCAGCACCCTATCTAGCGGGAACACCGGGGAG. This gives the protein CASTLSSGNTGE. The CDR3, in full, reads CASTLSSGNTGELFF.

At least ten counts were recorded for this clone. The read ends 3 residues before the CDR3 terminus; that terminus is restored from the germline J gene. V gene TRBV5-6 combines with J gene TRBJ1-4; 10 positions match TRBD1. J gave up 6 bases and V 4 bases, and 6 bases lay outside the gene matches. The CDR3 is 15 residues long. Germline V gene lookup returns CDR1 SGHDT and CDR2 YYEEEE. CDR3 region: CASSALGQGYEKLFF. CDR3 DNA, as far as it was read: TGTGCCAGCAGCGCCCTGGGACAGGGGTATGAAAAA.

This clone was seen repeatedly, ten times or more. CDR3: CASSSRGNYEQYF. The sequenced part of the CDR3 DNA is TGTGCCAGTAGTAGTCGGGGAAACTACGAG. This rearrangement joins TRBV19 to TRBJ2-7; D is possibly TRBD2 (5 bases). The read terminates 3 residues ahead of where the CDR3 ends, so the germline J gene completes it. Germline V gene data show CDR1 as LNHDA and CDR2 as SQIVND (reference sequence). Trimming removed 4 bases at V and 3 bases at J, with 10 bases between. CDR3 length equals 13 residues.

The table lists this clone with many counts. Read coverage stops 3 residues before the CDR3 terminus; the germline J gene supplies the remainder. The V gene is TRBV4-2, the J gene TRBJ1-3; 7 positions agree with TRBD1. The CDR3 is 15 residues long. Looked up from germline, CDR1 is LGHNA and CDR2 is YNFKEQ. With 4 bases clipped from V and 0 bases from J, the junction kept 3 bases outside the gene matches. CDR3 region: CASSRQGNSGNTIYF. The part of the CDR3 DNA that was read is TGTGCCAGCAGCCGACAGGGAAACTCTGGAAACACC.

There are many counts of this clone. The read gets to within 3 residues of the CDR3 end, and the germline J gene fills in the rest. This chain joins TRBV29-1 and TRBJ1-5; the match to TRBD1 covers 9 bases. V trimming: 5 bases; J trimming: 2 bases; junction bases outside the gene matches: 7. The V gene's germline CDR1 is SQVTM and CDR2 ANQGSEA. CDR3 length equals 15 residues. The CDR3 bases that were read are TGCAGCGTTACGACAGGGGGTCTGGGCAATCAGCCC. Residues: CSVTTGGLGNQP. The whole CDR3 reads CSVTTGGLGNQPQHF.

This clone has a count of ten or more. The CDR3 goes on 3 residues after the read ends, and that part is filled in from the germline J gene. The rearrangement uses TRBV20-1 and TRBJ2-2; D uncertain. Germline CDR1 reads DFQATT; CDR2 reads SNEGSKA (reference sequence). The length of the CDR3 is 13 residues. Trimming removed 2 bases from V and 1 base from J, with 5 bases in between. The sequenced CDR3 bases are TGCAGTGCTAGATACGGGAACACCGGGGAG. It encodes CSARYGNTGE. The full CDR3 sequence reads CSARYGNTGELFF.

At least ten counts were recorded for this clone. The missing CDR3 end, 3 residues past where the read stops, is filled in from the germline J gene. The V gene is TRBV29-1, the J gene TRBJ2-7, with 14 bases fitting TRBD2. Germline V gene lookup returns CDR1 SQVTM and CDR2 ANQGSEA. Trimming at V came to 1 base and at J to 6 bases, leaving 2 bases not matched to a gene. CDR3 length: 14 amino acids. CDR3 loop: CSVEATSGRVEQYF. Partial CDR3 DNA: TGCAGCGTTGAAGCGACTAGCGGGAGGGTCGAG.

This clone was seen at least ten times. The covered CDR3 bases are TGTGCCAGCAGCCAGGGACTAGCGGGAGGGGTTGAGACC. It yields the protein CASSQGLAGGVET. The CDR3 reads in full as CASSQGLAGGVETQYF. The gene calls are TRBV6-2 or TRBV6-3 and TRBJ2-5; 16 nucleotides align to TRBD2. The read terminates 3 residues ahead of where the CDR3 ends, so the germline J gene completes it. The CDR3 length is 16 residues. Germline V gene data show CDR1 as MNHEY and CDR2 as SVGEGT. The junction had 6 bases not matched to a gene; V was cut back by 6 bases and J by 5 bases.

This clone appeared many times. The read finishes 3 residues shy of the CDR3 end, and the germline J gene is used to complete it. The chain recombines TRBV5-5 with TRBJ2-7, with 10 bases matching TRBD1. CDR1 is SGHKS and CDR2 is YYEKEE in the germline V gene (reference sequence). This CDR3 region has 13 residues. Trimming at V came to 5 bases and at J to 6 bases, leaving 5 bases not matched to a gene. This CDR3 is CASSRQGASEQYF. The covered CDR3 bases are TGTGCCAGCAGTCGACAGGGGGCGAGCGAG.